This is a list of T cell receptor beta chains from one sample in a study of blood T cell repertoires in COVID-19. TCRdb keeps only in-frame clones here, not all; method: immunoSEQ multiplex PCR. The sample carries tens of thousands of clones, just over 90% recorded once. Sample: peripheral blood. These receptors were obtained from a middle-aged man with COVID-19, enrolled during active disease. The CDR3 runs from the conserved cysteine through the conserved F or W. A D gene is named only where the DNA matches it firmly. Some rows have no size entry. The others give once, few or many, or a class for an expanded clone.

J gene | clone size | V gene | D gene | CDR3 protein | CDR3 DNA
TRBJ2-4 | NA | TRBV28 | TRBD1 | CASSFLVRDSGNKNIQYF | TGTGCCAGCAGTTTTTTGGTCCGGGACAGTGGAAACAAAAACATTCAGTACTTC
TRBJ1-1 | NA | TRBV5-4 | NA | CASSRSQDWNTEAFF | TGTGCCAGCAGCCGTAGCCAGGACTGGAACACTGAAGCTTTCTTT
TRBJ1-3 | NA | TRBV4-1 | NA | CASSRATGAGNTIYF | TGCGCCAGCAGCCGAGCGACAGGAGCTGGAAACACCATATATTTT
TRBJ2-7 | NA | TRBV2 | TRBD2 | CASSEGGGAYEQYF | TGTGCCAGCAGTGAAGGGGGGGGAGCCTACGAGCAGTACTTC
TRBJ2-7 | few | TRBV9 | TRBD2 | CASSHGRSSYEQYF | TGTGCCAGCAGCCACGGGAGGAGCTCCTACGAGCAGTACTTC
TRBJ1-4 | NA | TRBV2 | NA | CASRKSEKLFF | TGTGCCAGCAGGAAGAGTGAAAAACTGTTTTTT
TRBJ1-2 | NA | TRBV23-1 | NA | CAMKPGHLYGYTF | TGCGCCATGAAACCGGGACACCTCTATGGCTACACCTTC
TRBJ2-3 | NA | TRBV28 | NA | CASRFQDTQYF | TGTGCCAGCAGATTCCAGGATACGCAGTATTTT
TRBJ1-1 | once | TRBV11-3 | TRBD1 | CASSLTGLNTEAFF | TGTGCCAGCAGCCTGACAGGGCTGAACACTGAAGCTTTCTTT
TRBJ2-7 | NA | TRBV7-9 | NA | CASSSGGVTSYEQYF | TGTGCCAGCAGCTCGGGGGGCGTCACTTCCTACGAGCAGTACTTC
TRBJ1-6 | NA | TRBV27 | TRBD1 | CASRGQGNSPLHF | TGTGCCAGCAGGGGACAGGGTAATTCACCCCTCCACTTT
TRBJ2-6 | NA | TRBV30 | TRBD1 | CAWSVEQGAAGANVLTF | TGTGCCTGGAGTGTCGAGCAGGGGGCTGCTGGGGCCAACGTCCTGACTTTC
TRBJ2-2 | NA | TRBV7-8 | NA | CASSLERSRSFF | TGTGCCAGCAGCTTAGAGAGGTCGAGATCGTTTTTT